These 32 T cell receptor beta chains originate from one sample sequenced in a study of beta chain features in type 1 diabetes listed by TCRdb under 2018. The library was built by means of the immunoSEQ multiplex PCR assay. The entire isolated RNA was reverse transcribed using the High Capacity cDNA Reverse Transcription Kit, and thus expressed TCRB transcripts were sequenced. The source is immuneACCESS, and TCRdb retained only in-frame sequences with V and J called. Part of the clones is not carried over; for the studies checked, unresolved V genes explain less than half of this, and the remainder is unexplained. The sample yields some 150,000 clones; roughly 11% were counted once. The ten largest account for about 2.1% of the sample. The specimen was central memory CD4+ T cells from blood. The receptors derive from a man aged 18-30 years in good health.

This clone was picked up a small number of times. The genes are TRBV29-1 and TRBJ1-4, with a possible D match to TRBD1 (5 bases). Germline loops: CDR1 SQVTM, CDR2 ANQGSEA. The CDR3 runs 12 residues. Trimming took off 5 bases at V and 8 bases at J, with 12 bases between the two ends. CDR3: CSVWDSKEKLFF. The CDR3 DNA reads as TGCAGCGTTTGGGACTCAAAGGAAAAACTGTTTTTT.

For the CDR3, the DNA is TGTGCCTGGACAGCAGACAGGGGAACGGGCAATCAGCCCCAGCATTTT. Its translation is CAWTADRGTGNQPQHF. This chain joins TRBV30 and TRBJ1-5; 8 bases align to TRBD1. The CDR3 runs 16 residues. Germline-derived CDR1 and CDR2 are GTSNPN and SVGIG (reference sequence). The V gene end was trimmed by 4 bases and the J gene end by 2 bases; junction bases not matched to a gene: 10.

The chain combines TRBV7-2 with TRBJ1-2; no reliable D call. The V gene lost 6 bases and the J gene lost 5 bases, with 7 bases spanning the gap. The germline V gene encodes CDR1 SGHTA and CDR2 FQGNSA. The CDR3 is 11 residues long. Written as DNA, the CDR3 is TGTGCCAGCAGTAACATGTATGGCTACACCTTC. It yields the protein CASSNMYGYTF.

This clone was seen a few times. This chain connects TRBV5-1 to TRBJ2-6; D might be TRBD1 (6 bases). Germline V gene data show CDR1 as SGHRS and CDR2 as YFSETQ. With 3 bases removed from V and 0 bases from J, the gap between germline ends came to 13 bases. The CDR3 covers 17 residues. The CDR3 bases are TGCGCCAGCAGCTCAGGGGATCAGGGCTCTGGGGCCAACGTCCTGACTTTC. Protein product: CASSSGDQGSGANVLTF.

This clone showed up many times. DNA of the CDR3: TGTGCCAGCAGCCCGTACTTGCGTGAGGGTGAGCAGTTCTTC. Translating gives CASSPYLREGEQFF. The V call is TRBV9, the J call TRBJ2-1; maybe TRBD2 (5 bases). V lost 4 bases to trimming and J lost 9 bases, with 17 bases between them. This CDR3 spans 14 amino acids. CDR1 is SGDLS, CDR2 YYNGEE, per germline.

On this clone: An end of the junction does not agree with germline; a read error may underlie this. The chain recombines TRBV5-4 with TRBJ2-7; D is ambiguous. The CDR3 covers 8 residues. Germline-derived CDR1 and CDR2 are SGHNT and YYREEE (reference sequence). This CDR3 is CASSLSLF. In nucleotides, the CDR3 is TGTGCCAGCAGCTTGTCACTGTTC.

V and J are TRBV9 and TRBJ1-2; D not certain. Germline V gene data show CDR1 as SGDLS and CDR2 as YYNGEE. The germline V and J ends were trimmed by 0 bases and 2 bases, with 8 bases remaining between them. This CDR3 has 14 residues. CDR3 DNA sequence: TGTGCCAGCAGCGTAGAAGGGTTAAACTATGGCTACACCTTC. Protein sequence: CASSVEGLNYGYTF. The full variable domain, completed using reference TRBV9 and TRBJ1-2, is DSGVTQTPKHLITATGQRVTLRCSPRSGDLSVYWYQQSLDQGLQFLIQYYNGEERAKGNILERFSAQQFPDLHSELNLSSLELGDSALYFCASSVEGLNYGYTFGSGTRLTVV.

The V gene is TRBV7-9, the J gene TRBJ1-1, with no clear D. Germline CDR1 and CDR2: SEHNR and FQNEAQ (reference sequence). Trimming took 3 bases from V and 6 from J, leaving 11 bases between them. The CDR3 totals 13 residues. CDR3 in amino acids: CASSFTGLAEAFF. The CDR3 region has the DNA TGTGCCAGCAGCTTCACGGGTCTGGCTGAAGCTTTCTTT.

J is TRBJ2-7 and V is TRBV7-9, with D possibly TRBD2 on 5 matching bases. Per the germline V gene, CDR1 is SEHNR and CDR2 is FQNEAQ (reference sequence). The CDR3 spans 12 residues. V was trimmed by 5 bases and J by 4 bases, leaving 9 bases between them. As DNA, the CDR3 is TGTGCCAGCAGCCCCGAGGGATACGAGCAGTACTTC. Protein: CASSPEGYEQYF.

This clone was seen a few times. This chain joins TRBV15 and TRBJ2-5; D unclear. Germline lookup yields CDR1 LNHNV and CDR2 YYDKDF (reference sequence). V gave up 3 bases and J gave up 6 bases, with 14 bases separating them. There are 14 residues in the CDR3. For the CDR3, the DNA is TGTGCCACCAGCAGCCCTAGGAGTCGAAAGACCCAGTACTTC. Its protein is CATSSPRSRKTQYF. The full variable domain, completed using reference TRBV15 and TRBJ2-5, is DAMVIQNPRYQVTQFGKPVTLSCSQTLNHNVMYWYQQKSSQAPKLLFHYYDKDFNNEADTPDNFQSRRPNTSFCFLDIRSPGLGDTAMYLCATSSPRSRKTQYFGPGTRLLVL.

This clone turned up a few times. J is TRBJ2-3 and V is TRBV4-2, with 10 bases matching TRBD2. The CDR3 has 16 amino acids. J was trimmed by 3 bases and V by 1 base; bases with no gene match: 4. Germline CDR1 LGHNA, CDR2 YNFKEQ. The CDR3 sequence is CASSQVGTSATDTQYF. CDR3 DNA sequence: TGTGCCAGCAGCCAAGTTGGGACTAGCGCAACAGATACGCAGTATTTT.

There are a few counts of this clone. The V gene is TRBV4-1, the J gene TRBJ2-5; no clear D gene. V gave up 0 bases and J gave up 3 bases, with 8 bases separating them. CDR3 length equals 14 residues. From germline, CDR1 is MGHRA and CDR2 YSYEKL. The CDR3 bases are TGCGCCAGCAGCCAAGATCCGGTGAAAGAGACCCAGTACTTC. Amino acid sequence: CASSQDPVKETQYF.

The chain is built from TRBV28 and TRBJ2-3; D gene unclear. CDR1 is MDHEN, CDR2 SYDVKM, per germline. This CDR3 region has 17 residues. Trimming took off 5 bases at V and 0 bases at J, with 18 bases between the two ends. The chain's CDR3 is CASSPLVLVSSTDTQYF. The CDR3 nucleotides read TGTGCCAGCAGTCCTCTGGTATTGGTATCTAGCACAGATACGCAGTATTTT.

In this sample, this clone turned up a few times. This chain connects TRBV15 to TRBJ1-1; TRBD1 aligns across 11 bases. Germline V lookup: CDR1 LNHNV, CDR2 YYDKDF (reference sequence). The length of the CDR3 is 14 residues. V lost 11 bases to trimming and J lost 1 base; unmatched junction nucleotides: 6. CDR3 amino acids: CAARTGGANTEAFF. CDR3 sequence (DNA): TGTGCCGCAAGGACAGGGGGCGCGAACACTGAAGCTTTCTTT.

This clone turned up a few times. V gene TRBV5-1 combines with J gene TRBJ2-5; 8 bases align to TRBD1. Germline V CDR1 and CDR2: SGHRS, YFSETQ. The V and J ends lost 7 bases and 1 base, in that order; junction bases with no gene match: 6. This CDR3 has 14 amino acids. The CDR3 here is CASRPGQVQETQYF. CDR3 coding DNA: TGCGCCAGCCGACCGGGACAGGTCCAAGAGACCCAGTACTTC. The variable domain in full, completed from reference TRBV5-1 and TRBJ2-5, reads KAGVTQTPRYLIKTRGQQVTLSCSPISGHRSVSWYQQTPGQGLQFLFEYFSETQRNKGNFPGRFSGRQFSNSRSEMNVSTLELGDSALYLCASRPGQVQETQYFGPGTRLLVL.

This chain joins TRBV29-1 and TRBJ2-1; 7 positions match TRBD1. The CDR3 has 16 residues. V was pared by 4 bases and J by 0 bases, with 9 bases of the junction left unmatched. Germline V gives CDR1 SQVTM, CDR2 ANQGSEA. CDR3 sequence reads: CSVAPQDRPSYNEQFF. The CDR3 DNA sequence: TGCAGCGTTGCACCTCAGGACAGGCCCTCCTACAATGAGCAGTTCTTC.

The chain carries TRBV7-8 and TRBJ2-3, with D uncertain. Trimming pared 4 bases from V and 2 bases from J, leaving 22 bases between. The CDR3 sequence is 18 residues long. Germline CDR1 SGHVS, CDR2 FQNEAQ. The CDR3 DNA reads TGTGCCAGCAGCTCCCCTCCCCCGGGCAGGAGACTCACAGATACGCAGTATTTT. Its protein is CASSSPPPGRRLTDTQYF.

There are a few counts of this clone. A read error is possible here, since a much larger clone lies one base away. The genes are TRBV18 and TRBJ2-7; 10 nucleotides line up with TRBD1. Germline CDR1 reads KGHSH; CDR2 reads LQKENI. The CDR3 spans 17 residues. The CDR3 protein is CASAPVGTGVRVYEQYF. Written as DNA, the CDR3 is TGTGCCAGCGCACCGGTTGGGACAGGGGTCCGGGTCTACGAGCAGTACTTC.

The chain carries TRBV25-1 and TRBJ1-2; D is possibly TRBD1 (6 bases). Germline CDR1 reads MGHDK; CDR2 reads SYGVNS. The CDR3 spans 16 residues. Trimming took off 1 base at V and 4 bases at J, with 16 bases between the two ends. The CDR3 bases are TGTGCCAGCAGTGAATTGGGTCCGGCAGGGGTCTATGGCTACACCTTC. Amino acids: CASSELGPAGVYGYTF.

The rearrangement uses TRBV10-3 and TRBJ2-1, with 12 nucleotides matching TRBD1. Germline V gives CDR1 ENHRY, CDR2 SYGVKD. The junction had 6 bases not matched to a gene; V was cut back by 7 bases and J by 8 bases. The CDR3 is 14 residues long. The CDR3 is CAITTGTGGDEQFF. Written as DNA, the CDR3 is TGTGCCATCACCACCGGGACAGGGGGCGATGAGCAGTTCTTC.

To note about this clone: This likely stems from a read error, as it lies one base from a far larger clone. The chain carries TRBV6-5 and TRBJ2-3; D tentatively reads TRBD1 or TRBD2 (5 bases each). The germline gives CDR1 MNHEY, CDR2 SVGAGI. The CDR3 length is 16 residues. Here the CDR3 reads CACSYGSGTNTDTQYF. CDR3 bases: TGTGCCTGCAGTTACGGCTCCGGGACCAACACAGATACGCAGTATTTT.

This clone was counted many times. In the same sample, other DNA sequences code for this CDR3. V gene TRBV7-2 combines with J gene TRBJ2-5; tentative D call: TRBD2 (5 bases). V was trimmed by 1 base and J by 2 bases, leaving 11 bases between them. The length of the CDR3 is 15 residues. Germline V CDR1 and CDR2: SGHTA, FQGNSA. The CDR3 reads CASSLGLGGQETQYF. CDR3 bases: TGTGCCAGCAGCTTAGGATTAGGAGGACAAGAGACCCAGTACTTC.

The chain uses TRBV14 and TRBJ2-7, with TRBD2 matching over 8 bases. The CDR3 is 18 residues long. Germline V gene data show CDR1 as SGHDN and CDR2 as FVKESK. J was trimmed by 3 bases and V by 3 bases; bases with no gene match: 16. The CDR3 DNA reads as TGTGCCAGCAGCCACCTCTCTGCCGGGACTAGACACGGCTACGAGCAGTACTTC. It is translated as CASSHLSAGTRHGYEQYF.

As concerns this clone: Distinct nucleotide sequences in the sample also encode this CDR3. J is TRBJ2-3 and V is TRBV5-1, with D tentatively TRBD2 (6 bases). V lost 1 base and J 0 bases, leaving 9 bases between the germline ends. Per the germline V gene, CDR1 is SGHRS and CDR2 is YFSETQ. This CDR3 spans 15 amino acids. CDR3 nucleotides: TGCGCCAGCAGCTTGACCGGGACTAGCACAGATACGCAGTATTTT. Encoded protein: CASSLTGTSTDTQYF.

This clone turned up a few times. The rearrangement uses TRBV25-1 and TRBJ2-6; D gene unclear. Germline CDR1 MGHDK, CDR2 SYGVNS. The V gene lost 8 bases and the J gene lost 4 bases, with 9 bases spanning the gap. The CDR3 has 13 amino acids. The CDR3 DNA sequence: TGTGCCAGCCAACAGCCGGGGGCCAACGTCCTGACTTTC. This gives the protein CASQQPGANVLTF.

This clone was found a few times. The gene calls are TRBV9 and TRBJ2-3; TRBD2 might be the D (6 bases). From germline, CDR1 is SGDLS and CDR2 YYNGEE. The CDR3 is 15 residues long. Trimming stripped 4 bases from V and 1 base from J, with 13 bases between. The CDR3 reads CASSFGTSRTDTQYF. CDR3 coding DNA: TGTGCCAGCAGCTTCGGGACTTCGCGCACAGATACGCAGTATTTT. Complete variable domain (other parts from reference TRBV9 and TRBJ2-3): DSGVTQTPKHLITATGQRVTLRCSPRSGDLSVYWYQQSLDQGLQFLIQYYNGEERAKGNILERFSAQQFPDLHSELNLSSLELGDSALYFCASSFGTSRTDTQYFGPGTRLTVL.

This clone was counted between two and nine times. The chain combines TRBV18 with TRBJ2-5, with D possibly matching TRBD2 (6 bases). The CDR3 runs 15 residues. The germline V gene has CDR1 KGHSH and CDR2 LQKENI. Trimming cost V 0 bases and J 1 base, with 9 bases left between them. In DNA, the CDR3 is TGTGCCAGCTCACCACCGACTAGGCGCCAAGAGACCCAGTACTTC. It codes for CASSPPTRRQETQYF. Filled out from reference TRBV18 and TRBJ2-5, the complete variable domain reads NAGVMQNPRHLVRRRGQEARLRCSPMKGHSHVYWYRQLPEEGLKFMVYLQKENIIDESGMPKERFSAEFPKEGPSILRIQQVVRGDSAAYFCASSPPTRRQETQYFGPGTRLLVL.

The chain links TRBV30 to TRBJ1-5; no firm D call. CDR1 is GTSNPN and CDR2 is SVGIG in the germline V gene (reference sequence). Trimming removed 3 bases at V and 1 base at J, with 13 bases between. The CDR3 loop spans 15 amino acids. CDR3 sequence (DNA): TGTGCCTGGAGCTACGGATCGGCGAGCAATCAGCCCCAGCATTTT. This translates into CAWSYGSASNQPQHF.

This clone has more than one count but fewer than ten. The rearrangement joins TRBV29-1 to TRBJ2-2; 8 bases map to TRBD2. CDR1 SQVTM and CDR2 ANQGSEA come from the germline V gene. The J segment lost 6 bases and the V segment lost 6 bases, leaving 9 bases of the junction unmatched. The CDR3 is 14 amino acids. The CDR3 DNA follows: TGCAGCGTGCTGGGACTAGGGCAGGCCGGGGAGCTGTTTTTT. Translation: CSVLGLGQAGELFF.

A few counts support this clone. The rearrangement links TRBV6-5 to TRBJ1-1; D is ambiguous. Trimming pared 0 bases from V and 1 base from J, leaving 6 bases between. CDR1 is MNHEY and CDR2 is SVGAGI in the germline V gene. The CDR3 consists of 14 residues. The DNA for the CDR3 is TGTGCCAGCAGTTACTCGATTCGGAACACTGAAGCTTTCTTT. Translated, it gives CASSYSIRNTEAFF.

This clone was found a few times. The V call is TRBV7-9, the J call TRBJ2-7; TRBD2 might be the D (5 bases). The CDR3 spans 14 residues. Germline-derived CDR1 and CDR2 are SEHNR and FQNEAQ (reference sequence). V dropped 3 bases and J dropped 6 bases, with 15 bases sitting between them. DNA of the CDR3: TGTGCCAGCAGCTTCGGGAACCGGGGTCCCGAGCAGTACTTC. Protein product: CASSFGNRGPEQYF.

This sequence joins TRBV27 and TRBJ1-3; TRBD1 aligns across 7 bases. The CDR3 contains 16 residues. CDR1 is MNHEY and CDR2 is SMNVEV in the germline V gene (reference sequence). V shed 5 bases, J shed 1 base, and the junction held 8 bases outside the gene matches. This chain's CDR3 is CASSAKRQGSGNTIYF. The DNA for the CDR3 is TGTGCCAGCAGTGCCAAAAGACAGGGATCTGGAAACACCATATATTTT.